This T cell receptor (beta chain) was retrieved from a study of regulatory T cells in long-lasting Graves disease. The junction had 6 bases not matched to a gene; V was cut back by 5 bases and J by 2 bases. Per germline, CDR1 SGHAT and CDR2 FQNNGV. The CDR3 has 14 residues. To make TCR beta libraries, researchers used iRepertoire HTBI primers and Arm-PCR of CDR3 regions. From the multiplex PCR reads, TCRdb called clonotypes with MiXCR, one entry per CDR3 protein. The sample includes a few hundred thousand distinct CDR3 sequences, about 17% of them seen just once. The time point was: newly diagnosed GD, antithyroid drugs for less than 3 months. TCR sequences were obtained from RNA taken from PBMCs. The patients included were those that came from an endocrinology department in Xi'an, China. This clonotype has a count of ten or more. The same data also went into a second study, on T cells in Graves' hyperthyroidism and ophthalmopathy. That paper adds: If no ophthalmopathy progression occurred within 18 months, Graves' hyperthyroidism was stable.

The specimen was peripheral blood mononuclear cells (PBMCs), collected at new diagnosis, from a patient treated with antithyroid drugs. The sequence was collected from a woman aged 18-30 years with Graves disease. The chain employs TRBV11-2 and TRBJ2-7; 7 bases agree with TRBD1. In DNA form, the CDR3 reads TGTGCCAGCAGCCCTTTGACAGGGACCTACGAGCAGTACTTC. Amino acid sequence: CASSPLTGTYEQYF.